Listed below are T cell receptor beta chains from one sample, sequenced in a study of blood T cell repertoires in COVID-19. Using immunoSEQ multiplex PCR, the repertoire was profiled, and TCRdb retains in-frame clones only, with some absent. The sample lists 160,000 or so clones, about nine tenths occurring once. Sequencing was performed on peripheral blood. Receptors were obtained from a woman aged 55-70 years who had recovered from COVID-19. Each CDR3 is given with its conserved first and last residue. The D gene is left open where the match is weak. For some rows the clone size is stated as once, few or many, or as a class when expanded; others skip it.

v_gene: TRBV5-1
j_gene: TRBJ2-7
d_gene: TRBD2
abundance: -
CDR3nt: TGCGCCAGCAGCACGGGGGGAATCTCCTACGAGCAGTACTTC
CDR3aa: CASSTGGISYEQYF

v_gene: TRBV5-1
j_gene: TRBJ2-2
d_gene: -
abundance: -
CDR3nt: TGCGCCAGCAGCTCGGGGGGCCTAAACACCGGGGAGCTGTTTTTT
CDR3aa: CASSSGGLNTGELFF

v_gene: TRBV12-3/TRBV12-4
j_gene: TRBJ2-1
d_gene: TRBD2
abundance: -
CDR3nt: TGTGCCAGCAGCTGGACTAGGGAGGGGAGGAACTTCTTC
CDR3aa: CASSWTREGRNFF

v_gene: TRBV18
j_gene: TRBJ1-5
d_gene: -
abundance: -
CDR3nt: TGTGCCAGCTCACCAGGACAGTCGGAGTTGGGGCCCCAGCATTTT
CDR3aa: CASSPGQSELGPQHF

v_gene: TRBV6-5
j_gene: TRBJ1-6
d_gene: -
abundance: -
CDR3nt: TGTGCCAGCAATTTCGAGGGTAATTCACCCCTCCACTTT
CDR3aa: CASNFEGNSPLHF

v_gene: TRBV28
j_gene: TRBJ1-1
d_gene: TRBD1
abundance: -
CDR3nt: TGTGCCAGCAGTTCCATAGGGGCAGGGGGCGTTGGGACTGAAGCTTTCTTT
CDR3aa: CASSSIGAGGVGTEAFF

v_gene: TRBV3-1/TRBV3-2
j_gene: TRBJ2-7
d_gene: TRBD2
abundance: once
CDR3nt: TGTGCCAGCAGCCAAGTAGCGGGGAGCGTCGACGAGCAGTACTTC
CDR3aa: CASSQVAGSVDEQYF

v_gene: TRBV5-6
j_gene: TRBJ2-3
d_gene: -
abundance: -
CDR3nt: TGTGCCAGCAGCTTGGTGTCAGGCACAGATACGCAGTATTTT
CDR3aa: CASSLVSGTDTQYF

v_gene: TRBV5-5
j_gene: TRBJ1-4
d_gene: TRBD1
abundance: -
CDR3nt: TGTGCCAGCAGCGTGACAGGGGGATTCGGCGAAAAACTGTTTTTT
CDR3aa: CASSVTGGFGEKLFF

v_gene: TRBV5-1
j_gene: TRBJ2-1
d_gene: -
abundance: -
CDR3nt: TGCGCCAGCAGCTTGGAGTCGGGATCCTACAATGAGCAGTTCTTC
CDR3aa: CASSLESGSYNEQFF

v_gene: TRBV29-1
j_gene: TRBJ2-5
d_gene: TRBD2
abundance: -
CDR3nt: TGCAGCGTTGAAGCTTATGGCGGGGGGGGTGAAGGAGAGACCCAGTACTTC
CDR3aa: CSVEAYGGGGEGETQYF

v_gene: TRBV18
j_gene: TRBJ2-1
d_gene: TRBD2
abundance: once
CDR3nt: TGTGCCAGCTCACGTGGACTAGCGGGGGGTGACGATGAGCAGTTCTTC
CDR3aa: CASSRGLAGGDDEQFF

v_gene: TRBV4-2
j_gene: TRBJ2-7
d_gene: TRBD2
abundance: -
CDR3nt: TGTGCCAGCAGCCCCTGGACTAGCGGGAGCTCCTACGAGCAGTACTTC
CDR3aa: CASSPWTSGSSYEQYF

v_gene: TRBV5-1
j_gene: TRBJ2-1
d_gene: TRBD2
abundance: -
CDR3nt: TGCGCCAGCGCGGCTAGCGGGGGGGCCGCAGGATACAATGAGCAGTTCTTC
CDR3aa: CASAASGGAAGYNEQFF

v_gene: TRBV3-1/TRBV3-2
j_gene: TRBJ2-5
d_gene: TRBD2
abundance: -
CDR3nt: TGTGCCAGCAGCCAAGTGTCTAGCGGGGGGGCCGCCCAAGAGACCCAGTACTTC
CDR3aa: CASSQVSSGGAAQETQYF

v_gene: TRBV5-4
j_gene: TRBJ2-1
d_gene: TRBD2
abundance: -
CDR3nt: TGTGCCAGCAGCCGGAGCATCCTAGCGGGGGGTTACAATGAGCAGTTCTTC
CDR3aa: CASSRSILAGGYNEQFF

v_gene: TRBV4-1
j_gene: TRBJ2-3
d_gene: TRBD1
abundance: -
CDR3nt: TGCGCCAGCAGCCAATCAGGGGGCCACGCAGATACGCAGTATTTT
CDR3aa: CASSQSGGHADTQYF

v_gene: TRBV7-3
j_gene: TRBJ2-5
d_gene: TRBD2
abundance: -
CDR3nt: TGTGCCAGCAGCCAATATGGGACTAACCAAGAGACCCAGTACTTC
CDR3aa: CASSQYGTNQETQYF

v_gene: TRBV2
j_gene: TRBJ2-3
d_gene: TRBD2
abundance: -
CDR3nt: TGTGCCAGCAGTGCGCAGCGGGGGTCATCTAGCACAGATACGCAGTATTTT
CDR3aa: CASSAQRGSSSTDTQYF

v_gene: TRBV6-5
j_gene: TRBJ2-6
d_gene: -
abundance: -
CDR3nt: TGTGCCAGTTACGGACTCCGAACTGGGGCCAACGTCCTGACTTTC
CDR3aa: CASYGLRTGANVLTF

v_gene: TRBV18
j_gene: TRBJ1-1
d_gene: -
abundance: -
CDR3nt: TGTGCCAGCTCGGCCGGGAGGGACACTGAAGCTTTCTTT
CDR3aa: CASSAGRDTEAFF

v_gene: TRBV27
j_gene: TRBJ2-1
d_gene: -
abundance: -
CDR3nt: TGTGCCAGCAGTTTAGCAGCCGGGAGTGAGCAGTTCTTC
CDR3aa: CASSLAAGSEQFF

v_gene: TRBV18
j_gene: TRBJ2-3
d_gene: -
abundance: -
CDR3nt: TGTGCCAGCTCACCACAGGGGGTGAGAGCAGATACGCAGTATTTT
CDR3aa: CASSPQGVRADTQYF

v_gene: TRBV11-2
j_gene: TRBJ2-3
d_gene: -
abundance: -
CDR3nt: TGTGCCAGCAGCCCGGACATCCGGCATACGCAGTATTTT
CDR3aa: CASSPDIRHTQYF

v_gene: TRBV11-2
j_gene: TRBJ1-1
d_gene: TRBD1
abundance: -
CDR3nt: TGTGCCAGCAGCTTGGGGACAGGGAAGTACCCTGAAGCTTTCTTT
CDR3aa: CASSLGTGKYPEAFF

v_gene: TRBV28
j_gene: TRBJ1-2
d_gene: TRBD1
abundance: -
CDR3nt: TGTGCCAGCTGCCTTACGGGACAGCCTTACTATGGCTACACCTTC
CDR3aa: CASCLTGQPYYGYTF

v_gene: TRBV7-8
j_gene: TRBJ2-3
d_gene: TRBD2
abundance: once
CDR3nt: TGTGCCAGCAGCCCAGTCTCCGGGGGGGCCGGCGCAGATACGCAGTATTTT
CDR3aa: CASSPVSGGAGADTQYF

v_gene: TRBV30
j_gene: TRBJ1-3
d_gene: -
abundance: few
CDR3nt: TGTGCCTGGAGGGATACAGGGAATGGTGGAAACACCATATATTTT
CDR3aa: CAWRDTGNGGNTIYF

v_gene: TRBV16
j_gene: TRBJ2-5
d_gene: -
abundance: -
CDR3nt: TGTGCCAGCAGCCAGGGCAGGGCTGGCGAGACCCAGTACTTC
CDR3aa: CASSQGRAGETQYF

v_gene: TRBV5-5
j_gene: TRBJ2-4
d_gene: TRBD1
abundance: few
CDR3nt: TGTGCCAGCAGCTTGGAACAGGGGGCCAAAAACATTCAGTACTTC
CDR3aa: CASSLEQGAKNIQYF

v_gene: TRBV28
j_gene: TRBJ2-2
d_gene: -
abundance: -
CDR3nt: TGTGCCAGCAGGGGGAGCGCGAACACCGGGGAGCTGTTTTTT
CDR3aa: CASRGSANTGELFF

v_gene: TRBV7-2
j_gene: TRBJ1-3
d_gene: -
abundance: -
CDR3nt: TGTGCCAGCAGCTTATTTGGAGACTCTGGAAACACCATATATTTT
CDR3aa: CASSLFGDSGNTIYF

v_gene: TRBV4-3
j_gene: TRBJ1-6
d_gene: -
abundance: few
CDR3nt: TGCGCCAGCAGCCAAGAGTTGAGTTCACCCCTCCACTTT
CDR3aa: CASSQELSSPLHF

v_gene: TRBV15
j_gene: TRBJ2-7
d_gene: -
abundance: -
CDR3nt: TGTGCCACCAGAGACGTAGGGGGTGGCCCCTACGAGCAGTACTTC
CDR3aa: CATRDVGGGPYEQYF

v_gene: TRBV5-6
j_gene: TRBJ1-2
d_gene: TRBD1
abundance: -
CDR3nt: TGTGCCAGCAGCTTGGCGACAGGGGACTATGGCTACACCTTC
CDR3aa: CASSLATGDYGYTF

v_gene: TRBV19
j_gene: TRBJ2-6
d_gene: TRBD1
abundance: -
CDR3nt: TGTGCCAGTAGTACGGGGAGGACAGGGGTCTCTGGGGCCAACGTCCTGACTTTC
CDR3aa: CASSTGRTGVSGANVLTF

v_gene: TRBV28
j_gene: TRBJ2-5
d_gene: TRBD1
abundance: once
CDR3nt: TGTGCCAGCAGTGGAGGACAGGCGATCCAAGAGACCCAGTACTTC
CDR3aa: CASSGGQAIQETQYF

v_gene: TRBV28
j_gene: TRBJ1-5
d_gene: -
abundance: -
CDR3nt: TGTGCCAGCAGTTTATCCCCCAGGGGCAATCAGCCCCAGCATTTT
CDR3aa: CASSLSPRGNQPQHF

v_gene: TRBV9
j_gene: TRBJ1-1
d_gene: TRBD1
abundance: -
CDR3nt: TGTGCCAGCAGCCCCAAGGACAGGCGCACTGAAGCTTTCTTT
CDR3aa: CASSPKDRRTEAFF

v_gene: TRBV18
j_gene: TRBJ1-2
d_gene: TRBD1
abundance: -
CDR3nt: TGTGCCAGCTCAGCGACAGGGGAGGGCTATGGCTACACCTTC
CDR3aa: CASSATGEGYGYTF

v_gene: TRBV19
j_gene: TRBJ1-1
d_gene: -
abundance: -
CDR3nt: TGTGCCAGTAGTGGAACAGAGAACACTGAAGCTTTCTTT
CDR3aa: CASSGTENTEAFF

v_gene: TRBV3-1/TRBV3-2
j_gene: TRBJ2-2
d_gene: TRBD2
abundance: -
CDR3nt: TGTGCCAGCAAGGCGGGAGTCGCGAACACCGGGGAGCTGTTTTTT
CDR3aa: CASKAGVANTGELFF

v_gene: TRBV9
j_gene: TRBJ2-1
d_gene: TRBD2
abundance: -
CDR3nt: TGTGCCAGCAGCACTGGACTAGCGGGGGGCCCCGAGCAGTTCTTC
CDR3aa: CASSTGLAGGPEQFF

v_gene: TRBV5-4
j_gene: TRBJ2-4
d_gene: -
abundance: -
CDR3nt: TGTGCCAGCAGCTTTGGCCCCCAGGGGAATCGAAACATTCAGTACTTC
CDR3aa: CASSFGPQGNRNIQYF

v_gene: TRBV6-5
j_gene: TRBJ2-4
d_gene: -
abundance: once
CDR3nt: TGTGCCAGCAGCCGACAGGGACTTGGAAACATTCAGTACTTC
CDR3aa: CASSRQGLGNIQYF

v_gene: TRBV9
j_gene: TRBJ2-5
d_gene: TRBD2
abundance: -
CDR3nt: TGTGCCAGCAGCGGGACTAGCGGGGGGACTCAAGAGACCCAGTACTTC
CDR3aa: CASSGTSGGTQETQYF